This TCR beta chain was recorded in a study of OX40 agonist ivuxolimab in advanced cancers. Overall study context: It was ivuxolimab, an agonistic anti-OX40 (CD134) antibody, that patients were treated with. Averaging about 60 years in age, with a range of about 20 to 90, the cohort was 65% to 85% male. Study-wide results and limits: Individuals who were partial responders at 0.1-3.0 mg/kg had clonal expansion that ranked among the lowest. Within 6 weeks, CD4+ and CD8+ blood T cells expanded clonally at 0.1 to 3.0 mg/kg.

Concerning this clone: The antigen is unknown.

Profiling relied on immunoSEQ multiplex PCR, and the TCRdb table lists in-frame clones only, not all of them. Counted here are over 55,000 clones, approximately 89% occurring once; the ten biggest clones make up 1% to 1.2%. The sequence was collected from an adult with an advanced solid tumor such as melanoma, head and neck, liver or kidney cancer. The source material was CD4+ or CD8+ T cells sorted from blood, sampled in a trial of the OX40 agonist ivuxolimab.

The CDR3 here is CASSLQGGGETQYF. CDR3 nucleotides: TGTGCCAGTAGCCTACAGGGAGGAGGCGAGACCCAGTACTTC. V usage is TRBV19 and J usage is TRBJ2-5; D possibly matches TRBD1 or TRBD2 (6 bases each). The CDR3 is 14 amino acids. Germline V gene data show CDR1 as LNHDA and CDR2 as SQIVND (reference sequence). V was cut by 6 bases and J by 5 bases, with 16 bases left in between.